The 27 T cell receptor beta chains given below trace back to one sample, sequenced in a study of blood T cell repertoires in COVID-19. Profiling relied on immunoSEQ multiplex PCR, and the TCRdb table lists in-frame clones only, not all of them. The table includes about 150,000 clones, 88% detected once. What was sequenced was peripheral blood. These receptors originate from a man aged 50 to 59 who had recovered from COVID-19.

This chain connects TRBV5-4 to TRBJ1-6; the match to TRBD1 covers 8 bases. The germline gives CDR1 SGHNT, CDR2 YYREEE (reference sequence). V lost 4 bases, J lost 6 bases, and 6 bases stayed unmatched. This CDR3 region has 15 residues. The CDR3 nucleotides are TGTGCCAGCAGCGGGATCACAGGGGGTAATTCACCCCTCCACTTT. Protein: CASSGITGGNSPLHF.

The chain employs TRBV10-3 and TRBJ2-7; D might be TRBD1 (5 bases). Trimming pared 0 bases from V and 0 bases from J, leaving 6 bases between. The CDR3 runs to 14 residues. Germline CDR1 is ENHRY and CDR2 is SYGVKD. CDR3 sequence: CAISESTVSYEQYF. The CDR3 DNA sequence: TGTGCCATCAGTGAGTCGACAGTCTCCTACGAGCAGTACTTC.

V is TRBV18 and J is TRBJ2-7; 10 nucleotides match TRBD1. Germline-derived CDR1 and CDR2 are KGHSH and LQKENI. This CDR3 contains 15 residues. The junction had 3 bases not matched to a gene; V was cut back by 4 bases and J by 0 bases. The CDR3 is CASSHRDRGSYEQYF. The CDR3 DNA reads as TGTGCCAGCTCACACCGGGACAGGGGCTCCTACGAGCAGTACTTC. The full variable domain, its missing parts supplied by reference TRBV18 and TRBJ2-7, is NAGVMQNPRHLVRRRGQEARLRCSPMKGHSHVYWYRQLPEEGLKFMVYLQKENIIDESGMPKERFSAEFPKEGPSILRIQQVVRGDSAAYFCASSHRDRGSYEQYFGPGTRLTVT.

The chain carries TRBV4-3 and TRBJ2-2; 7 bases fit TRBD1. This CDR3 spans 17 amino acids. The J segment lost 3 bases and the V segment lost 0 bases, leaving 7 bases of the junction unmatched. Germline values: CDR1 LGHNA, CDR2 YSLEER. CDR3 coding DNA: TGCGCCAGCAGCCAAGATGCGAGGGGGCTTGACACCGGGGAGCTGTTTTTT. This gives the protein CASSQDARGLDTGELFF.

The chain carries TRBV19 and TRBJ2-7; 10 nucleotides agree with TRBD2. Germline assignment: CDR1 LNHDA and CDR2 SQIVND (reference sequence). Unmatched junction bases numbered 3, after V lost 2 bases and J lost 2 bases. There are 15 residues in the CDR3. The CDR3 bases are TGTGCCAGTAGTATAACCAGCGGGGGGGCCTACGAGCAGTACTTC. Protein product: CASSITSGGAYEQYF.

V is TRBV5-1 and J is TRBJ1-2, with D maybe TRBD1 (5 bases). The CDR3 is 13 residues long. V gave up 0 bases and J gave up 8 bases, with 11 bases separating them. The V gene's germline CDR1 is SGHRS and CDR2 YFSETQ. CDR3 nucleotides: TGCGCCAGCAGCTTGGACAGGCTAGGGGGCTACACCTTC. Protein sequence: CASSLDRLGGYTF. The full variable domain, completed using reference TRBV5-1 and TRBJ1-2, is KAGVTQTPRYLIKTRGQQVTLSCSPISGHRSVSWYQQTPGQGLQFLFEYFSETQRNKGNFPGRFSGRQFSNSRSEMNVSTLELGDSALYLCASSLDRLGGYTFGSGTRLTVV.

This clone is a singleton in its sample. The CDR3 nucleotides read TGCGCCAGCAGCCCCCTAGCGGGGGGCCGCACAGATACGCAGTATTTT. Translating gives CASSPLAGGRTDTQYF. The J gene is TRBJ2-3, the V gene TRBV4-1; 11 positions match TRBD2. Per the germline V gene, CDR1 is MGHRA and CDR2 is YSYEKL. V lost 4 bases to trimming and J lost 1 base; unmatched junction nucleotides: 4. CDR3 length: 16 amino acids.

V usage is TRBV5-6 and J usage is TRBJ2-2; 10 bases fit TRBD2. This CDR3 has 16 residues. Germline loops: CDR1 SGHDT, CDR2 YYEEEE. Trimming cost V 4 bases and J 1 base; bases outside gene matches: 4. The CDR3 sequence is CASSTRLAGNTGELFF. DNA for the CDR3: TGTGCCAGCAGCACACGACTAGCGGGGAACACCGGGGAGCTGTTTTTT.

The chain has TRBV12-2 and TRBJ2-7; TRBD1 is the table's D call, not checked against the DNA. TRBV12-2 is a documented pseudogene. CDR3 length: 18 amino acids. The CDR3 bases are TGTGCAAGTCGCCTCATCCTCGGGACACCCGGATCGGACCACGAGCAGTACTTC. Amino acid sequence: CASRLILGTPGSDHEQYF.

V gene TRBV18 combines with J gene TRBJ2-5; D gene unclear. V was shortened by 3 bases and J by 4 bases, with 9 bases between the two germline ends. This CDR3 is built from 13 residues. Germline CDR1 reads KGHSH; CDR2 reads LQKENI. Written as DNA, the CDR3 is TGTGCCAGCTCACCCCTCCCTAGAGAGACCCAGTACTTC. It yields the protein CASSPLPRETQYF.

This rearrangement joins TRBV7-2 to TRBJ1-2, with 7 nucleotides matching TRBD1. Germline V CDR1 and CDR2: SGHTA, FQGNSA. This CDR3 region has 15 residues. V lost 5 bases to trimming and J lost 0 bases; unmatched junction nucleotides: 6. This chain's CDR3 is CASSPGQPSNYGYTF. CDR3 sequence (DNA): TGTGCCAGCAGCCCGGGACAGCCATCTAACTATGGCTACACCTTC.

V and J are TRBV5-1 and TRBJ1-4; TRBD1 matches at 8 bases. V shed 3 bases and J 8 bases; nucleotides not matched to a gene: 6. The CDR3 is made up of 14 amino acids. Per the germline V gene, CDR1 is SGHRS and CDR2 is YFSETQ. CDR3 coding DNA: TGCGCCAGCAGCTCGCAGGGGGCACGGGAAAAACTGTTTTTT. Its protein product is CASSSQGAREKLFF. The full variable domain, rest sourced from reference TRBV5-1 and TRBJ1-4, is KAGVTQTPRYLIKTRGQQVTLSCSPISGHRSVSWYQQTPGQGLQFLFEYFSETQRNKGNFPGRFSGRQFSNSRSEMNVSTLELGDSALYLCASSSQGAREKLFFGSGTQLSVL.

This clone has a handful of counts. The chain is built from TRBV4-3 and TRBJ2-1; weak D call: TRBD1 (6 bases). Trimming shortened V by 0 bases and J by 3 bases, and 9 bases separated the two germline ends. The CDR3 spans 15 residues. Germline V gene data show CDR1 as LGHNA and CDR2 as YSLEER. The CDR3: CASSQERGFYNEQFF. The CDR3, as DNA: TGCGCCAGCAGCCAAGAAAGGGGGTTCTACAATGAGCAGTTCTTC.

This chain links TRBV6-5 with TRBJ1-5; D possibly corresponds to TRBD1 (5 bases). Germline loops: CDR1 MNHEY, CDR2 SVGAGI. This CDR3 spans 15 amino acids. V was shortened by 6 bases and J by 0 bases, with 12 bases between the two germline ends. CDR3 in amino acids: CASSSQGGSNQPQHF. The CDR3, as DNA: TGTGCCAGCAGCTCTCAGGGAGGTAGCAATCAGCCCCAGCATTTT.

V is TRBV25-1 and J is TRBJ2-3, with TRBD2 matching over 12 bases. The length of the CDR3 is 16 residues. With V trimmed by 4 bases and J by 3 bases, 5 bases remained unmatched. From germline, CDR1 is MGHDK and CDR2 SYGVNS. The CDR3 region is CASSGTSGIVTDTQYF. CDR3 bases: TGTGCCAGCAGTGGGACTAGCGGGATTGTAACAGATACGCAGTATTTT.

This clone was seen a single time. The chain joins TRBV5-6 to TRBJ2-3; TRBD2 matches 9 bases. V shed 3 bases, J shed 8 bases, and the junction held 10 bases outside the gene matches. The length of the CDR3 is 15 residues. Germline V lookup: CDR1 SGHDT, CDR2 YYEEEE. The CDR3 DNA sequence: TGTGCCAGCAGCTACCGGCGGGGGGGTGAGAGTACGCAGTATTTT. Translating it yields CASSYRRGGESTQYF.

This chain connects TRBV13 to TRBJ1-3; 7 positions match TRBD1. J gave up 2 bases and V 6 bases, and 4 bases lay outside the gene matches. CDR1 is PRHDT, CDR2 FYEKMQ, per germline (reference sequence). CDR3 size: 14 residues. CDR3 sequence reads: CASRYGQAGNTIYF. Here the CDR3 DNA reads TGTGCCAGCAGGTACGGACAGGCTGGAAACACCATATATTTT.

V is TRBV5-1 and J is TRBJ2-7; 8 bases align to TRBD1. In germline, CDR1 is SGHRS, CDR2 YFSETQ. The CDR3 has 14 residues. Trimming removed 7 bases from V and 5 bases from J; junction bases left unmatched: 11. As DNA, the CDR3 is TGCGCCAGCTCCCCCGGGACAGGTCAACACGAGCAGTACTTC. It translates to CASSPGTGQHEQYF.

The chain combines TRBV9 with TRBJ2-7; D might be TRBD1 (5 bases). CDR1 and CDR2 (germline): SGDLS, YYNGEE. V lost 0 bases and J 6 bases, leaving 13 bases between the germline ends. This CDR3 has 14 residues. For the CDR3, the DNA is TGTGCCAGCAGCGTAGGCGCAGGGCAGAGCGAGCAGTACTTC. The encoded protein is CASSVGAGQSEQYF.

CDR3 protein: CASSQEPGILGGYTF. In DNA, the CDR3 is TGTGCCAGCAGCCAAGAGCCAGGAATCCTCGGAGGCTACACCTTC. The chain combines TRBV3-1 (or the pseudogene TRBV3-2) with TRBJ1-2; D is undetermined. CDR3 size: 15 residues. Germline CDR1 and CDR2: LGHDT and YNNKEL (reference sequence). V lost 0 bases and J 8 bases, leaving 16 bases between the germline ends.

The chain carries TRBV5-8 and TRBJ1-1, with TRBD1 as a possible D gene (6 bases). Trimming shortened V by 0 bases and J by 4 bases, and 13 bases separated the two germline ends. Germline CDR1 and CDR2: SGHTS and YDEGEE. The CDR3 totals 15 residues. The chain's CDR3 is CASSLERGLVTEAFF. CDR3 DNA: TGTGCCAGCAGCTTGGAGCGGGGGCTGGTCACTGAAGCTTTCTTT.

V gene TRBV14 combines with J gene TRBJ2-1; no clear D. Germline CDR1 SGHDN, CDR2 FVKESK. The V end was cut by 0 bases, the J end by 4 bases, with 7 bases between. The CDR3 is made up of 14 amino acids. The CDR3, as DNA: TGTGCCAGCAGCCAAGAAAACAGTTACAATGAGCAGTTCTTC. Translation gives CASSQENSYNEQFF.

This clone was counted a few times. The rearrangement joins TRBV5-4 to TRBJ2-7; 8 bases are a match to TRBD2. Per germline, CDR1 SGHNT and CDR2 YYREEE (reference sequence). The J segment lost 3 bases and the V segment lost 4 bases, leaving 6 bases of the junction unmatched. This CDR3 is built from 14 residues. The CDR3 nucleotides are TGTGCCAGCAGCGAGTGGGCGGGGGGCTACGAGCAGTACTTC. Protein product: CASSEWAGGYEQYF. The complete variable domain, with remaining parts taken from reference TRBV5-4 and TRBJ2-7, reads ETGVTQSPTHLIKTRGQQVTLRCSSQSGHNTVSWYQQALGQGPQFIFQYYREEENGRGNFPPRFSGLQFPNYSSELNVNALELDDSALYLCASSEWAGGYEQYFGPGTRLTVT.

The DNA for the CDR3 is TGTGCCAGCAGCTTAGAGGGGGCTATGCCCCGGGGAGCTTTCTTT. Translation: CASSLEGAMPRGAFF. This chain uses TRBV7-2 with TRBJ1-1, with 7 bases identical to TRBD1. The trim removed 1 base at V and 10 bases at J, leaving 12 bases unmatched. The CDR3 runs 15 residues. CDR1 is SGHTA, CDR2 FQGNSA, per germline.

The J gene is TRBJ1-4, the V gene TRBV6-6; the D gene is possibly TRBD1 (6 bases). CDR3 length equals 16 residues. The germline gives CDR1 MNHNY, CDR2 SVGAGI (reference sequence). The V end was cut by 2 bases, the J end by 3 bases, with 13 bases between. CDR3 sequence reads: CASSYMTQGSNEKLFF. The CDR3 DNA reads TGTGCCAGCAGTTACATGACACAGGGATCTAATGAAAAACTGTTTTTT.

This chain links TRBV4-1 with TRBJ2-7, with 9 positions matching TRBD1. Trimming took 0 bases from V and 5 from J; bases not matched to a gene: 5. This CDR3 spans 15 amino acids. Germline V CDR1 and CDR2: MGHRA, YSYEKL. The CDR3 sequence is CASSQDTRDRDEQYF. CDR3 nucleotide sequence: TGCGCCAGCAGCCAAGATACCCGGGACAGGGACGAGCAGTACTTC.

The chain combines TRBV5-1 with TRBJ1-6; D remains ambiguous. Germline lookup yields CDR1 SGHRS and CDR2 YFSETQ. The V end lost 0 bases, the J end lost 0 bases, and 7 bases lay between the germline ends. The CDR3 covers 16 residues. CDR3 DNA sequence: TGCGCCAGCAGCTTGGATGGGCCCTCCTATAATTCACCCCTCCACTTT. It yields the protein CASSLDGPSYNSPLHF.